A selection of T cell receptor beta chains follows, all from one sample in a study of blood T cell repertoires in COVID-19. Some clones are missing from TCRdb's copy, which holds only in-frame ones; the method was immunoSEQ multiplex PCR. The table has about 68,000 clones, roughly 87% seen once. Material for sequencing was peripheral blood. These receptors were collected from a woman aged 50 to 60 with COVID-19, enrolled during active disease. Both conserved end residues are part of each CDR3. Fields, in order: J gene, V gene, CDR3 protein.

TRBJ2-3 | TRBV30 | CAWSVGGEADTQYF
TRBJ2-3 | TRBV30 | CAWNPLAGGWRQYF
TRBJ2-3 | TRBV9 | CASSVLAGADTQYF
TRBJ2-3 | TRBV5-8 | CASSVPGTKPTDTQYF
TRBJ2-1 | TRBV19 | CASSIDPHYNEQFF
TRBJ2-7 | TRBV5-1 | CASSPIFGGLSYEQYF
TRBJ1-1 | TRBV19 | CASTTGVTNTEAFF
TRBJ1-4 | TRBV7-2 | CASSSDRGKNEKLFF
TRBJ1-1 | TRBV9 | CASSGRDRGQGTEAFF
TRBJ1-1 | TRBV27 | CASIRGSGGTEAFF
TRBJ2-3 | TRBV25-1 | CASGTARAGGADTQYF
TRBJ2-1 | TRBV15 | CATSRAGRGHEQFF
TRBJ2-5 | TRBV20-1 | CSASLTGRETQYF
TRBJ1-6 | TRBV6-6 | CASTHLDRGTSPLHF
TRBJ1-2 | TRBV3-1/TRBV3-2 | CASNRGGYYGYTF
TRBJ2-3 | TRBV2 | CASRRDSSTDTQYF
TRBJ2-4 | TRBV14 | CASSQAQGGAKNIQYF
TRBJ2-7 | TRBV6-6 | CASSYGGAGSSYEQYF
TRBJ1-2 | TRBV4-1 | CASSQVFRDKNYGYTF
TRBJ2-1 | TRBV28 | CASSPMGLAGKNEQFF
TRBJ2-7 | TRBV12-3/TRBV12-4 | CASSPGTYEQYF
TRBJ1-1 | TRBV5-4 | CASTPPGNTEAFF
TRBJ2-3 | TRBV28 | CASRSSSGRPPDTQYF
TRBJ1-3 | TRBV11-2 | CASSLIEGGNTIYF
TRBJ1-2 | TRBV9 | CASSVQPGANYGYTF
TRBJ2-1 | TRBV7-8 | CASSREYRETYNEQFF
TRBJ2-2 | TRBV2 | CASRLVRNTGELFF
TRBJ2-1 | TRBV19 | CASSISGRSTYNEQFF
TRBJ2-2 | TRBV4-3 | CASSQEWERELSGELFF
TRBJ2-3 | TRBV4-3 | CASSPGRGVTYTQYF
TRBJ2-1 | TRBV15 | CATTLSHGGVEYNEQFF
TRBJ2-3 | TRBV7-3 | CASSLSTIRPGLGFTDTQYF
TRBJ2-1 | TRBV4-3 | CASSQIRGEQFF
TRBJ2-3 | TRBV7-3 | CASSPLAGVGSDTQYF
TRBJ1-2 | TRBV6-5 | CASPSTGPPWGYTF
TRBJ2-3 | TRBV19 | CASSIGAADTQYF
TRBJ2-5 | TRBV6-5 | CASRSGGETQYF
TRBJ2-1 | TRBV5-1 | CASSTSGPYNEQFF
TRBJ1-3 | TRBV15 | CATSRDRLPGNTIYF
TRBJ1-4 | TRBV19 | CATNPATNEKLFF
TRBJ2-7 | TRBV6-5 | CASSYSGLVEQYF
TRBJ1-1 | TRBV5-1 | CASMTDMNTEAFF
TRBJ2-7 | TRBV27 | CASTPFQGTEQYF
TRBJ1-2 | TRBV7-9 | CASSLWGDGYTF
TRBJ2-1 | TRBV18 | CASSPGKLAEGGEQFF
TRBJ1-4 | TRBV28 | CASSFAPGTGKVVANEKLFF
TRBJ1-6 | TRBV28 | CASSSGRALSYNSPLHF
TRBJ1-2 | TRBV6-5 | CASSYKPRPDYGYTF
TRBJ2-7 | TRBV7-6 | CASSLRLAGSEQYF
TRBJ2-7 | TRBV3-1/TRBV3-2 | CASSQSSGRMYEQYF
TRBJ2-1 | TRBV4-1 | CASSQVLAGDEQFF
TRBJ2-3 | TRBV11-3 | CASSSYLSLESTDTQYF
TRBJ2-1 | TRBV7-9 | CASSLTNNEQFF
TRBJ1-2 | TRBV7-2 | CASSLAGRDRVGYTF
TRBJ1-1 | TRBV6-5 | CASRNSNMNTEAFF
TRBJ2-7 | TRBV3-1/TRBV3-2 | CASSQGPGRYDEQYF
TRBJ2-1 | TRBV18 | CASSQMREEQFF
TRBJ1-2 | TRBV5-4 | CASSLIDRDVDGYTF
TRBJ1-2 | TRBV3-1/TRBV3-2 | CATYSGYTF